The 21 T cell receptor beta chains below were found in one sample sequenced in a study of T-cell reconstitution after alpha-beta-depleted transplantation in children. Preparing the TCRbeta library involved the use of unique molecular identifiers. TCRdb re-derived calls from the PCR reads in MiXCR, one entry per CDR3 protein. The sample consists of about 190,000 distinct CDR3 sequences, 11% of them appearing once. This material consisted of PBMCs, taken before TCRalphabeta/CD19-depleted stem cell transplant. The receptors stem from a boy between 2 and 10 years old with acute myeloid leukemia, due to receive a stem cell transplant.

In its sample, this clonotype was seen many times. This chain joins TRBV27 and TRBJ1-5; 8 nucleotides match TRBD1. The germline CDR1 and CDR2 sequences are MNHEY and SMNVEV (reference sequence). The CDR3 length is 16 residues. V lost 6 bases to trimming and J lost 6 bases; unmatched junction nucleotides: 13. In nucleotides, the CDR3 is TGTGCCAGCAGATCCCTCACAGGGGGTGGTCCTCAGCCCCAGCATTTT. Amino acids: CASRSLTGGGPQPQHF.

This clonotype has at least ten counts. V is TRBV2 and J is TRBJ1-5; the match to TRBD1 covers 9 bases. V lost 7 bases and J lost 5; bases outside the gene matches: 12. Germline V CDR1 and CDR2: SNHLY, FYNNEI. The CDR3 is 16 amino acids. CDR3 DNA sequence: TGTGCCAGCATGGGTGATTCGGGACAGGGAGATCAGCCCCAGCATTTT. Its translation is CASMGDSGQGDQPQHF.

This clonotype has ten or more counts. The chain is built from TRBV30 and TRBJ1-5, with a possible D match to TRBD1 (5 bases). The CDR3 runs 13 residues. V gave up 0 bases and J gave up 7 bases, with 10 bases separating them. CDR1 and CDR2 (germline): GTSNPN, SVGIG (reference sequence). CDR3 nucleotides: TGTGCCTGGAGTGTGGAGGGGATCCAGCCCCAGCATTTT. This sequence encodes CAWSVEGIQPQHF.

This clonotype has a count of ten or more. The rearrangement uses TRBV3-1 and TRBJ2-1; 7 nucleotides agree with TRBD2. The CDR3 is made up of 21 amino acids. Germline assignment: CDR1 LGHDT and CDR2 YNNKEL (reference sequence). V trimming: 0 bases; J trimming: 2 bases; junction bases outside the gene matches: 19. CDR3 in amino acids: CASSQDWTGMGRERPYNEQFF. The CDR3 nucleotides are TGTGCCAGCAGCCAAGATTGGACGGGAATGGGGCGGGAGAGACCCTACAATGAGCAGTTCTTC.

This clonotype was seen ten or more times. J is TRBJ2-7 and V is TRBV12-3 or TRBV12-4; tentatively, D is TRBD1 (6 bases). This CDR3 region has 12 residues. Trimming removed 5 bases at V and 3 bases at J, with 8 bases between. The CDR3 DNA is TGTGCCAGCAGTGAACAGGGCTACGAGCAGTACGTC. This gives the protein CASSEQGYEQYV.

The chain employs TRBV19 and TRBJ1-5; perhaps TRBD1 as D (6 bases). This CDR3 region has 15 residues. CDR1 is LNHDA and CDR2 is SQIVND in the germline V gene (reference sequence). The V end was cut by 5 bases, the J end by 3 bases, with 14 bases between. In nucleotides, the CDR3 is TGTGCCAGTAGTGTCGACGGGGGCTTCAATCAGCCCCAGCATTTT. Its protein is CASSVDGGFNQPQHF.

This clonotype was recorded many times. CDR3 nucleotides: TGTGCCAGCAGCGTAGCCGGGACAGGCGTTCAAGAGACGACCCAGTACTTC. Protein sequence: CASSVAGTGVQETTQYF. The chain links TRBV9 to TRBJ2-5; 8 nucleotides agree with TRBD1. The germline CDR1 and CDR2 sequences are SGDLS and YYNGEE. The CDR3 has 17 amino acids. Losses at the gene ends were 0 bases for V and 7 bases for J; bases not matched to a gene: 14.

Many counts were recorded for this clonotype. This chain links TRBV28 with TRBJ1-1; TRBD1 is a possible D gene (6 bases). The CDR3 contains 14 residues. CDR1 is MDHEN, CDR2 SYDVKM, per germline. V lost 4 bases and J 0 bases, leaving 9 bases between the germline ends. DNA of the CDR3: TGTGCCAGCAGTTACAGGGATTTGAACACTGAAGCTTTCTTT. Translated, it gives CASSYRDLNTEAFF.

This clonotype was found many times. The gene calls are TRBV28 and TRBJ1-3, with D maybe TRBD1 (6 bases). The CDR3 covers 16 residues. V lost 1 base to trimming and J lost 4 bases, with 14 bases between them. Germline lookup yields CDR1 MDHEN and CDR2 SYDVKM. CDR3 sequence: CASSLSLTGAGNTIYF. The CDR3 DNA follows: TGTGCCAGCAGTTTATCCCTGACGGGGGCGGGAAACACCATATATTTT.

In this sample, this clonotype turned up a few times. The rearrangement uses TRBV25-1 and TRBJ2-5; the match to TRBD2 covers 8 bases. Losses at the gene ends were 4 bases for V and 3 bases for J; bases not matched to a gene: 10. CDR1 is MGHDK, CDR2 SYGVNS, per germline. This CDR3 region has 16 residues. CDR3 loop: CASSAVGAGEKETQYF. CDR3 nucleotide sequence: TGTGCCAGCAGTGCCGTAGGAGCGGGGGAGAAAGAGACCCAGTACTTC.

This clonotype has at least ten counts. This chain connects TRBV4-2 to TRBJ2-1; the D is unclear. Germline lookup yields CDR1 LGHNA and CDR2 YNFKEQ. CDR3 length equals 12 residues. V was cut by 8 bases and J by 3 bases, with 8 bases left in between. The DNA for the CDR3 is TGTGCCAGCGGAATCAGCTACAATGAGCAGTTCTTC. This translates into CASGISYNEQFF.

There are many counts of this clonotype. The chain joins TRBV12-3 or TRBV12-4 to TRBJ1-3; no clear D gene. This CDR3 comprises 17 residues. V was shortened by 6 bases and J by 0 bases, with 18 bases between the two germline ends. CDR3 in amino acids: CASRAGYTGSSGNTIYF. The CDR3 nucleotides are TGTGCCAGCAGAGCCGGCTACACGGGGAGCTCTGGAAACACCATATATTTT.

This clonotype has at least ten counts. This sequence joins TRBV4-1 and TRBJ1-5, with D unclear. Germline-derived CDR1 and CDR2 are MGHRA and YSYEKL. Trimming removed 4 bases at V and 0 bases at J, with 10 bases between. The length of the CDR3 is 15 residues. The CDR3 nucleotides are TGCGCCAGCAGCCCCCAGGTATTTAGCAATCAGCCCCAGCATTTT. This gives the protein CASSPQVFSNQPQHF.

This clonotype has at least ten counts. This chain links TRBV20-1 with TRBJ2-5; D unclear. V gave up 0 bases and J gave up 5 bases, with 13 bases separating them. The CDR3 sequence is 14 residues long. CDR1 and CDR2 from the germline V gene are DFQATT and SNEGSKA (reference sequence). This chain's CDR3 is CSARERYQLETQYF. CDR3 nucleotide sequence: TGCAGTGCTAGAGAACGCTACCAGTTGGAGACCCAGTACTTC.

This rearrangement joins TRBV12-3 or TRBV12-4 to TRBJ1-5; the D is unclear. Between the trimmed V and J ends, which lost 5 bases and 3 bases, there was a span of 5 bases. CDR3 length: 12 residues. DNA for the CDR3: TGTGCCAGCAGTCCGCTCAATCAGCCCCAGCATTTT. Translation: CASSPLNQPQHF.

This clonotype was detected ten times or more. The V and J genes are TRBV7-3 and TRBJ1-1; a weak D match, TRBD1 (5 bases). This CDR3 has 13 residues. Per germline, CDR1 SGHTA and CDR2 FQGTGA. V lost 4 bases, J lost 1 base, and 7 bases lay in between. The CDR3 coding sequence is TGTGCCAGCAGCTCACAGGAGAACACTGAAGCTTTCTTT. This sequence encodes CASSSQENTEAFF.

CDR3 sequence: CASSQAGKKLFF. The CDR3 DNA sequence: TGTGCCAGCAGCCAAGCGGGAAAAAAACTGTTTTTT. The genes are TRBV14 and TRBJ1-4; unclear D gene. The V end lost 1 base, the J end lost 9 bases, and 6 bases lay between the germline ends. The CDR3 length is 12 residues. CDR1 SGHDN and CDR2 FVKESK come from the germline V gene.

This clonotype was counted many times. The chain has TRBV3-1 and TRBJ1-2; 9 bases agree with TRBD1. The CDR3 contains 18 residues. Unmatched junction bases numbered 11, after V lost 0 bases and J lost 3 bases. Germline assignment: CDR1 LGHDT and CDR2 YNNKEL (reference sequence). DNA for the CDR3: TGTGCCAGCAGCCAAGAAACAGGGGGCCCCCCATTTGACTATGGCTACACCTTC. This codes for CASSQETGGPPFDYGYTF.

This clonotype was seen repeatedly, ten times or more. The chain employs TRBV25-1 and TRBJ2-1; D is possibly TRBD1 or TRBD2 (5 bases each). Germline V gives CDR1 MGHDK, CDR2 SYGVNS. With 8 bases removed from V and 8 bases from J, the gap between germline ends came to 13 bases. The CDR3 runs to 12 residues. CDR3 residues: CASRDGGYEQFF. The CDR3 nucleotides read TGTGCCAGCCGGGACGGTGGTTATGAGCAGTTCTTC.

This clonotype was counted ten times or more. The V call is TRBV12-3 or TRBV12-4, the J call TRBJ1-3; D call uncertain. Trimming shortened V by 1 base and J by 9 bases, and 13 bases separated the two germline ends. The CDR3 spans 14 residues. DNA of the CDR3: TGTGCCAGCAGTTTAGGTGTCTGGATGAGCACCATATATTTT. Translating gives CASSLGVWMSTIYF.

Ten or more counts support this clonotype. The chain recombines TRBV29-1 with TRBJ2-3, with D hard to call. Trimming stripped 6 bases from V and 0 bases from J, with 7 bases between. CDR3 length: 12 residues. The germline CDR1 and CDR2 sequences are SQVTM and ANQGSEA. The CDR3 DNA is TGCAGCGTCAAAGACAGCACAGATACGCAGTATTTT. This translates into CSVKDSTDTQYF.